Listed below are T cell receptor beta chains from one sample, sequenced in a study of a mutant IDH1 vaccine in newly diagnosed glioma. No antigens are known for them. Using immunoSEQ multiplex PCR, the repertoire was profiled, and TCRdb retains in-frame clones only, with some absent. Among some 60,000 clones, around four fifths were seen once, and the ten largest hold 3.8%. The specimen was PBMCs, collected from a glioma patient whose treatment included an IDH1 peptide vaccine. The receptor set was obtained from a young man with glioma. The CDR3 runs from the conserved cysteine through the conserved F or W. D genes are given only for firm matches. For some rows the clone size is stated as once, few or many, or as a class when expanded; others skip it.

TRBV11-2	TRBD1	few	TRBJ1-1	TGTGCCAGCAGCTGGGGACAGCTGAACACTGAAGCTTTCTTT	CASSWGQLNTEAFF
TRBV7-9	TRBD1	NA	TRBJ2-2	TGTGCCAGCAGCCTCTGGACAGGGAGAACCGGGGAGCTGTTTTTT	CASSLWTGRTGELFF
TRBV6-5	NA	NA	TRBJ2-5	TGTGCCAGCAGAGACAGGCAAGAGACCCAGTACTTC	CASRDRQETQYF
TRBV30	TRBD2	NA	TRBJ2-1	TGTGCCTGGAGTGTTCAACTAGCGGGGGGGCTTAGGTCCTACAATGAGCAGTTCTTC	CAWSVQLAGGLRSYNEQFF
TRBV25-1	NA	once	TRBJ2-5	TGTGCCAGCAGTGATCCCACTGAGGGGGGAGAGACCCAGTACTTC	CASSDPTEGGETQYF
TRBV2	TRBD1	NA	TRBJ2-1	TGTGCCAGCAGGGGGACAGAGGCATACAATGAGCAGTTCTTC	CASRGTEAYNEQFF
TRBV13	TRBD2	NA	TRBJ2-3	TGTGCCAGCAGCCTATTTCTAGCGGGGAGCGCAGATACGCAGTATTTT	CASSLFLAGSADTQYF
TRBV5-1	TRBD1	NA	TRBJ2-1	TGCGCCAGCAGCTTGGAGGGATACACAGGGGTGGATGAGCAGTTCTTC	CASSLEGYTGVDEQFF
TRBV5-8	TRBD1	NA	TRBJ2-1	TGTGCCAGCAGCTTGTTGAGACAGGGAAACAATGAGCAGTTCTTC	CASSLLRQGNNEQFF
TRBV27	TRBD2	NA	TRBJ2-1	TGTGCCAGCAGTTCCGTCATTAGCGGGGGGCCATACAATGAGCAGTTCTTC	CASSSVISGGPYNEQFF
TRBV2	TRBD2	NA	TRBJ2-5	TGTGCCAGCCTAAAGGAGCGGGGGCGAGCCCAAGAGACCCAGTACTTC	CASLKERGRAQETQYF
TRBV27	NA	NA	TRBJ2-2	TGTGCCAGCAGTTCGGGGGCATACACCGGGGAGCTGTTTTTT	CASSSGAYTGELFF
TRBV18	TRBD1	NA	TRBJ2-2	TGTGCCAGCTCACCGCAGGGACAGATTCAAACCGGGGAGCTGTTTTTT	CASSPQGQIQTGELFF
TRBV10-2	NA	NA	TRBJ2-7	TGCGCCAGCGAAGGGACGGATGCTTACGAGCAGTACTTC	CASEGTDAYEQYF
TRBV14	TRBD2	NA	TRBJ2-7	TGTGCCAGCAGCCACGCGGGGGGGATATCTTACGAGCAGTACTTC	CASSHAGGISYEQYF
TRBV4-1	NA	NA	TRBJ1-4	TGCGCCAGCAGCCAAGATCTGGCAGGGACGGCTGAAAAACTGTTTTTT	CASSQDLAGTAEKLFF
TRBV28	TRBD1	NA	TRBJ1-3	TGTGCCAGCAGCTCCGGTAGGGGACGACAGGGCGAGGAAAACACCATATATTTT	CASSSGRGRQGEENTIYF
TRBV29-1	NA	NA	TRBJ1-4	TGCAGCGTTGCTAGCGGGACATCGACTTGGAGTAATGAAAAACTGTTTTTT	CSVASGTSTWSNEKLFF
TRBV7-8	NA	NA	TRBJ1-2	TGTGCCAGCAGCTTACTCGATAACTATGGCTACACCTTC	CASSLLDNYGYTF
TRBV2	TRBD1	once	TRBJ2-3	TGTGCCAGCAGTGAATCGTTGCTAGGGGGCGTTGATACGCAGTATTTT	CASSESLLGGVDTQYF
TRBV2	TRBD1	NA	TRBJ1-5	TGTGCCAGCAGTGCACAGGGGAATCAGCCCCAGCATTTT	CASSAQGNQPQHF
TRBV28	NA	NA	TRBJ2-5	TGTGCCAGCAGTTCCAAAAGGGCCCAAGAGACCCAGTACTTC	CASSSKRAQETQYF
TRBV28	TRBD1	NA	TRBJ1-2	TGTGCCAGCAGTTTACCCCCAGGGGGCGTCGGCTACACCTTC	CASSLPPGGVGYTF
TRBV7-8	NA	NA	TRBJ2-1	TGTGCCAGCAGCTTAGCGGGGGCTTACAATGAGCAGTTCTTC	CASSLAGAYNEQFF
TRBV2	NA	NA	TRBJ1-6	TGTGCCAGCTCCGGGGAGAAGTCACCCCTCCACTTT	CASSGEKSPLHF
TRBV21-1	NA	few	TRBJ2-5	TGTGCCAGCAGCTCAACAGGGGGCGGAGAGACCCAGTACTTC	CASSSTGGGETQYF
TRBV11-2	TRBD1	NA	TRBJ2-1	TGTGCCAGCCTAGGCGGTGACAGGGACAATGAGCAGTTCTTC	CASLGGDRDNEQFF
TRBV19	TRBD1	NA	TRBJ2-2	TGTGCCAGTAGTCGGGCAACAGGGGGCATCACCGGGGAGCTGTTTTTT	CASSRATGGITGELFF
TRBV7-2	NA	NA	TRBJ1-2	TGTGCCAGCAGCTTAGACAATAACTATGGCTACACCTTC	CASSLDNNYGYTF
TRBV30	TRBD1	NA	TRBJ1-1	TGTGCCTGGAGGCCCCCGCGAACAGGGGGCCCTGAAGCTTTCTTT	CAWRPPRTGGPEAFF
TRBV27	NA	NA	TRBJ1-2	TGTGCCAGCAGTTTCCATCTAGGGCCCAACAGGGTAGGACGCTATGGCTACACCTTC	CASSFHLGPNRVGRYGYTF
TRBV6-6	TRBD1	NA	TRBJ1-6	TGTGCCAGCAAATTTGGACAGGGGGCGGTTAATTCACCCCTCCACTTT	CASKFGQGAVNSPLHF
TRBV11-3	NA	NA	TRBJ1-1	TGTGCCAGCAGCTCTTCCGGGGGCCGGAACACTGAAGCTTTCTTT	CASSSSGGRNTEAFF
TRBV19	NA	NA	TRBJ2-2	TGTGCCAGTAGTATAGATTACAGGACAACCAACACCGGGGAGCTGTTTTTT	CASSIDYRTTNTGELFF
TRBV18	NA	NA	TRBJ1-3	TGTGCCAGCTCGCCAGGAGTCTCTGGAAACACCATATATTTT	CASSPGVSGNTIYF
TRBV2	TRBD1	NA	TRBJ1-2	TGTGCCAGCAGTGTAGGGGGGACAGCCTCATATGGCTACACCTTC	CASSVGGTASYGYTF
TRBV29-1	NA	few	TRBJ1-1	TGCAGCGTCCCAGGATCTCAAGCTTTCTTT	CSVPGSQAFF
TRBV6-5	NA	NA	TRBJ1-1	TGTGCCAGCAGTTACAGGTACCGGGCCAAGAACACTGAAGCTTTCTTT	CASSYRYRAKNTEAFF
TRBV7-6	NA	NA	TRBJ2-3	TGTGCCAGCAGCTTAGTGATCACAGATACGCAGTATTTT	CASSLVITDTQYF